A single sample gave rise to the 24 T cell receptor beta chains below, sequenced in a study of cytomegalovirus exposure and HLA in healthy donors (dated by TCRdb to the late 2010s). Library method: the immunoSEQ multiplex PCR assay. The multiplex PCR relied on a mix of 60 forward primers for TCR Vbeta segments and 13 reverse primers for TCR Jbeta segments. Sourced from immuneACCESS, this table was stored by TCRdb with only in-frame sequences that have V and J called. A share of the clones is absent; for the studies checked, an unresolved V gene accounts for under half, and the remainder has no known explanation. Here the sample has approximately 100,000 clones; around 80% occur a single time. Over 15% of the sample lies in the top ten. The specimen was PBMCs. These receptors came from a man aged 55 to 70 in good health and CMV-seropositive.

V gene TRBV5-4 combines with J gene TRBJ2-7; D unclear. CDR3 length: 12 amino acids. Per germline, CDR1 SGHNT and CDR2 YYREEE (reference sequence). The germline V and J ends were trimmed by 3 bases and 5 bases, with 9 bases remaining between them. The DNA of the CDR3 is TGTGCCAGCAGCTCCCCTCGGGACGAGCAGTACTTC. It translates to CASSSPRDEQYF. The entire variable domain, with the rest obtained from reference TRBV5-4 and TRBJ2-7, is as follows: ETGVTQSPTHLIKTRGQQVTLRCSSQSGHNTVSWYQQALGQGPQFIFQYYREEENGRGNFPPRFSGLQFPNYSSELNVNALELDDSALYLCASSSPRDEQYFGPGTRLTVT.

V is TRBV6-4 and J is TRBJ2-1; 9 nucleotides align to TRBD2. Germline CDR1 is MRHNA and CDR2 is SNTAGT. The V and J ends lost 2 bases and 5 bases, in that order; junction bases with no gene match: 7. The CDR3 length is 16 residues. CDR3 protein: CASSDGSGGDHNEQFF. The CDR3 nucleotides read TGTGCCAGCAGTGACGGTAGCGGGGGAGATCACAATGAGCAGTTCTTC.

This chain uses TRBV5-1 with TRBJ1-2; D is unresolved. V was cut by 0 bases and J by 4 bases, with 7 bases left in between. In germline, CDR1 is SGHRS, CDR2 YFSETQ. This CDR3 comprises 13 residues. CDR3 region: CASSLDSRYGYTF. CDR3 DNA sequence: TGCGCCAGCAGCTTGGACAGCCGCTATGGCTACACCTTC.

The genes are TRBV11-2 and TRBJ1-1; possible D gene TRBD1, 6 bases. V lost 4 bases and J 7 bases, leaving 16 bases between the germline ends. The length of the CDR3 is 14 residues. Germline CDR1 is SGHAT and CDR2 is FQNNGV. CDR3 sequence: CASSSLGTRVEAFF. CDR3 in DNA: TGTGCCAGCAGCTCCCTAGGGACAAGGGTTGAAGCTTTCTTT.

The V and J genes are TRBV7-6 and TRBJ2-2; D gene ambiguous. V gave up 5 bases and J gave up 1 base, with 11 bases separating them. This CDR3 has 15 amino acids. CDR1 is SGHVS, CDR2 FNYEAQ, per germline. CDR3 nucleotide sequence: TGTGCCAGCAGCAGGTCCTCAGGGAACACCGGGGAGCTGTTTTTT. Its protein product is CASSRSSGNTGELFF.

The CDR3 coding sequence is TGTGCCAGCAGAAGACAGCCTAGCACAGATACGCAGTATTTT. Translating it yields CASRRQPSTDTQYF. The chain couples TRBV7-2 to TRBJ2-3; a weak D match, TRBD1 (5 bases). The germline CDR1 and CDR2 sequences are SGHTA and FQGNSA. The V gene lost 6 bases and the J gene lost 0 bases, with 10 bases spanning the gap. The CDR3 covers 14 residues. Complete variable domain (other parts from reference TRBV7-2 and TRBJ2-3): GAGVSQSPSNKVTEKGKDVELRCDPISGHTALYWYRQSLGQGLEFLIYFQGNSAPDKSGLPSDRFSAERTGGSVSTLTIQRTQQEDSAVYLCASRRQPSTDTQYFGPGTRLTVL.

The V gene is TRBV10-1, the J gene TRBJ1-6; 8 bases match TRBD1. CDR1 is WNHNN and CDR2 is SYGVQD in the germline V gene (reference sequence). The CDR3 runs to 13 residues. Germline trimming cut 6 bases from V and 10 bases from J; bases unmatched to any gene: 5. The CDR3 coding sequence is TGCGCCAGCAGCGGACAGGGAGGCTCACCCCTCCACTTT. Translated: CASSGQGGSPLHF.

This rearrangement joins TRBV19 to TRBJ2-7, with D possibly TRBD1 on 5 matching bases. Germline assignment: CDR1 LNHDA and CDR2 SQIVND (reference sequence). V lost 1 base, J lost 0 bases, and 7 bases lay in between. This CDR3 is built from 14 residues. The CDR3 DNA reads TGTGCCAGTAGTATAGGGCAGGGCTCCTACGAGCAGTACTTC. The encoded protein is CASSIGQGSYEQYF. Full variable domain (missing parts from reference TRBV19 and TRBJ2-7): DGGITQSPKYLFRKEGQNVTLSCEQNLNHDAMYWYRQDPGQGLRLIYYSQIVNDFQKGDIAEGYSVSREKKESFPLTVTSAQKNPTAFYLCASSIGQGSYEQYFGPGTRLTVT.

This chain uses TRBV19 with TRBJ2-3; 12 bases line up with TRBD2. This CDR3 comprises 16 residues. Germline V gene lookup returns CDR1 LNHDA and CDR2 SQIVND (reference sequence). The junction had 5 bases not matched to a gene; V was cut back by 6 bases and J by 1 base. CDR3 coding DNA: TGTGCCAGTAGCAGGCGACTAGCGGGGGGCACAGATACGCAGTATTTT. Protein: CASSRRLAGGTDTQYF.

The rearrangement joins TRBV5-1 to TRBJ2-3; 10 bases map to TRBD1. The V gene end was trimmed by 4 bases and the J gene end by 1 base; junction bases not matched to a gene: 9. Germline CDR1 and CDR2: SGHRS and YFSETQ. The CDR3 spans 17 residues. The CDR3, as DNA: TGCGCCAGCAGCATGACAGGGGGCAAGGGAGGCACAGATACGCAGTATTTT. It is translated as CASSMTGGKGGTDTQYF.

The CDR3: CASSPPLTRGRNQPQHF. In nucleotides, the CDR3 is TGCGCCAGCAGCCCCCCACTTACCAGGGGGAGAAATCAGCCCCAGCATTTT. This chain connects TRBV4-1 to TRBJ1-5; the match to TRBD1 covers 7 bases. Germline CDR1 reads MGHRA; CDR2 reads YSYEKL. The CDR3 covers 17 residues. J lost 4 bases, V lost 4 bases, and 13 bases had no gene match.

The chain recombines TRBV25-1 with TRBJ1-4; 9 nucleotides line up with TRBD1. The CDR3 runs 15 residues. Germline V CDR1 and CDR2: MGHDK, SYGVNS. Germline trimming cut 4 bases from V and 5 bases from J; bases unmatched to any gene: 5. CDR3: CASSGPTGGNEKLFF. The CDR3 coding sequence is TGTGCCAGCAGTGGCCCGACAGGGGGGAATGAAAAACTGTTTTTT.

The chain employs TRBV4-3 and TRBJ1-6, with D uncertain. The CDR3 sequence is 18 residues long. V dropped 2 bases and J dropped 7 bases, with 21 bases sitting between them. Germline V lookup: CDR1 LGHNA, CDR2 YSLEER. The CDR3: CASSQHSPRPQLNSPLHF. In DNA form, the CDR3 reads TGCGCCAGCAGCCAACATTCTCCGAGGCCCCAGCTAAATTCACCCCTCCACTTT.

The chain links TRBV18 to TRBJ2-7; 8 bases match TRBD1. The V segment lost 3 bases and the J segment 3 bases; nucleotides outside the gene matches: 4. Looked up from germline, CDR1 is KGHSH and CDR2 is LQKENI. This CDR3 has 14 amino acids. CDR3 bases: TGTGCCAGCTCACCGGGGACAGGATACTACGAGCAGTACTTC. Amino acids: CASSPGTGYYEQYF.

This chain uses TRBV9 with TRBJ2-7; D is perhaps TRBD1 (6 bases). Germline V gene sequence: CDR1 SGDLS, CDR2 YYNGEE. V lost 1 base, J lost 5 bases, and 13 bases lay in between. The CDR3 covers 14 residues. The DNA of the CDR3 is TGTGCCAGCAGCGTAAGGCCAGGGGACCACGAGCAGTACTTC. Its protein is CASSVRPGDHEQYF.

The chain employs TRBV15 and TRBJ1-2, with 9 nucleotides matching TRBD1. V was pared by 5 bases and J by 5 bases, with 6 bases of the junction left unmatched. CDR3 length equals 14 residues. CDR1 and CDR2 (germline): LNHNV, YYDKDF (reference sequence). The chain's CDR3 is CATSPGTGSYGYTF. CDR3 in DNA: TGTGCCACCAGCCCAGGGACAGGGAGTTATGGCTACACCTTC. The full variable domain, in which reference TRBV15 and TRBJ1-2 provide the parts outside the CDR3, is DAMVIQNPRYQVTQFGKPVTLSCSQTLNHNVMYWYQQKSSQAPKLLFHYYDKDFNNEADTPDNFQSRRPNTSFCFLDIRSPGLGDTAMYLCATSPGTGSYGYTFGSGTRLTVV.

As DNA, the CDR3 is TGTGCCAGCAGCCCTACAGAGCTCGAGCAGTACTTC. Amino acid sequence: CASSPTELEQYF. The V and J genes are TRBV27 and TRBJ2-7; the D is unclear. Looked up from germline, CDR1 is MNHEY and CDR2 is SMNVEV (reference sequence). V shed 6 bases and J shed 6 bases, with 12 bases lying between them. The CDR3 spans 12 residues.

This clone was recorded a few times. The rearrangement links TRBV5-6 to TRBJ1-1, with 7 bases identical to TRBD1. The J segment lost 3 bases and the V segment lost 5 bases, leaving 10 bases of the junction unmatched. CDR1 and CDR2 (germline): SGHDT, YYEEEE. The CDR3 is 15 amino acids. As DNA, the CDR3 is TGTGCCAGCAGGGAGAAAGGGGGCCGGTACACTGAAGCTTTCTTT. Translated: CASREKGGRYTEAFF.

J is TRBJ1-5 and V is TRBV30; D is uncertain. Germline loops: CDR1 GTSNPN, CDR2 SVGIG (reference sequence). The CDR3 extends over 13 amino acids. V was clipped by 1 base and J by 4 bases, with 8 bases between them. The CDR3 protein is CAWSGGYNQPQHF. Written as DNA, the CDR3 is TGTGCCTGGAGTGGAGGTTATAATCAGCCCCAGCATTTT.

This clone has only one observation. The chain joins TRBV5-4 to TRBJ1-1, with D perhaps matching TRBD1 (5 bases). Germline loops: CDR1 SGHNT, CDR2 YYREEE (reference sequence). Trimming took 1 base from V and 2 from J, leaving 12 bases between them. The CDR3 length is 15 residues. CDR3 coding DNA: TGTGCCAGCAGCTTGAGGGCAGGGCCCAACACTGAAGCTTTCTTT. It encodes CASSLRAGPNTEAFF.

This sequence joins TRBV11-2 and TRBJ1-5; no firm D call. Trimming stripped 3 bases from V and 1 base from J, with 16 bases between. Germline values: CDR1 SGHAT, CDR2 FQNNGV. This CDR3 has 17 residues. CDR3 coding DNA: TGTGCCAGCAGCTTGGAGACGGCTCGTGCGAGCAATCAGCCCCAGCATTTT. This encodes CASSLETARASNQPQHF.

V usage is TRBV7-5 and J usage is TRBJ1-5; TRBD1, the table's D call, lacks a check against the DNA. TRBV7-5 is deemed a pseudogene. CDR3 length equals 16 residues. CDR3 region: CARNFTGPRSNQPQHF. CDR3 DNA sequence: TGTGCCAGAAATTTTACAGGTCCGCGTAGCAATCAGCCCCAGCATTTT.

In DNA form, the CDR3 reads TGCGCCAGCAGCCAAGCGCCGGGACAATCCTACGAGCAGTACTTC. Translating gives CASSQAPGQSYEQYF. The chain combines TRBV4-1 with TRBJ2-7, with D possibly being TRBD1 (6 bases). There are 15 residues in the CDR3. V was pared by 1 base and J by 1 base, with 11 bases between. Germline loops: CDR1 MGHRA, CDR2 YSYEKL.

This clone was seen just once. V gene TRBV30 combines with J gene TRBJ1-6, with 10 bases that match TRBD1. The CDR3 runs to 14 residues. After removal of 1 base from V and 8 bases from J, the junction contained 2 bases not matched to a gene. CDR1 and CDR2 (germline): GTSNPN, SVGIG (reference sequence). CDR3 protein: CAWSAGTGDSPLHF. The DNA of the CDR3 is TGTGCCTGGAGTGCCGGGACAGGGGATTCACCCCTCCACTTT.